This T cell receptor delta chain was found in a study of gamma-delta chains in newborns, infants, children (dated by TCRdb to between 2018 and 2020). A note on the overall study: According to the title of the study, polyclonal expansion of innate gammadelta T cells immediately after birth is driven by microbial exposure. How innate gammadelta T cell populations in human newborns were shaped by microbial exposure immediately after birth was investigated in the study.

For this clone: Which antigen it targets is not known. A read error likely explains why the TCRdb protein, taken from a much larger clone, differs from this DNA's translation at residues 9 and 12; the protein shown is translated from the DNA.

TCRdb lists the instrument as Illumina MiSeq. Clones were re-identified by TCRdb from the public reads with CATT, and rows with the same DNA were merged. Recorded for this sample are fewer than 4,500 delta-chain clones; around 0.59% of them occurred a single time. The ten largest clones take up about 16% of the sample. There are 15 amino acids in the CDR3, from cysteine to phenylalanine inclusive. Left in the record is the CDR3 DNA by itself, 45 bases read in frame from the first base. Source material: blood. This receptor was taken from a child who was a newborn, infant or young child, either healthy, febrile or measles-vaccinated (not recorded which). The J gene is given as TRDJ2, and the V gene is not called; the tabulated D call, TRDD3, remains unverified against the DNA. The nucleotide sequence is given as TGTGCCTGTGACAAACTGGGGGATTCGACAGCACACCTCTTCTTT. Its product reads: CACDKLGDSTAHLFF.